Presented here are 14 T cell receptor beta chains from one specimen sequenced in a study of cytomegalovirus exposure and HLA in healthy donors. PCR amplification relied on 60 Vbeta primers (plus 13 Jbeta primers). Sequencing used immunoSEQ multiplex PCR; TCRdb keeps in-frame clones, though not all of them. Of 200,000 to 250,000 clones in the sample, 78% were seen once. Sample: PBMCs. These receptors all come from a male donor in good health and CMV-seronegative.

This chain uses TRBV5-6 with TRBJ2-1; 7 bases align to TRBD2. This CDR3 has 14 residues. CDR1 SGHDT and CDR2 YYEEEE come from the germline V gene. V shed 0 bases and J 5 bases; nucleotides not matched to a gene: 2. The CDR3 region has the DNA TGTGCCAGCAGCTTGGCTAGCGGCCACAATGAGCAGTTCTTC. It yields the protein CASSLASGHNEQFF.

The V gene is TRBV28, the J gene TRBJ2-4, with TRBD2 matching 13 bases. This CDR3 is 16 amino acids long. With 6 bases clipped from V and 6 bases from J, the junction kept 8 bases outside the gene matches. From germline, CDR1 is MDHEN and CDR2 SYDVKM. The CDR3 protein is CASSPGTSGNRNIQYF. Here the CDR3 DNA reads TGTGCCAGCAGCCCCGGGACTAGCGGGAATAGAAACATTCAGTACTTC.

V usage is TRBV7-3 and J usage is TRBJ2-1; D uncertain. CDR1 and CDR2 from the germline V gene are SGHTA and FQGTGA. This CDR3 has 13 amino acids. V was clipped by 3 bases and J by 5 bases, with 8 bases between them. The CDR3 loop is CASSFRANNEQFF. Written as DNA, the CDR3 is TGTGCCAGCAGCTTTAGAGCGAACAATGAGCAGTTCTTC.

The chain uses TRBV27 and TRBJ2-1; tentative D call: TRBD1 (6 bases). The V gene lost 0 bases and the J gene lost 8 bases, with 11 bases spanning the gap. This CDR3 comprises 14 residues. Germline V gene sequence: CDR1 MNHEY, CDR2 SMNVEV (reference sequence). The CDR3 region has the DNA TGTGCCAGCAGTTTATCGTACAGGGCGGATGAGCAGTTCTTC. Its translation is CASSLSYRADEQFF.

The chain employs TRBV30 and TRBJ2-5; 8 bases are shared with TRBD2. V trimming: 2 bases; J trimming: 8 bases; junction bases outside the gene matches: 10. Looked up from germline, CDR1 is GTSNPN and CDR2 is SVGIG (reference sequence). This CDR3 is built from 14 residues. The DNA of the CDR3 is TGTGCCTGGAGTCGGTCCGGGACTAGAAGTACCCAGTACTTC. Its protein is CAWSRSGTRSTQYF.

The rearrangement links TRBV27 to TRBJ2-1; 9 nucleotides align to TRBD2. From germline, CDR1 is MNHEY and CDR2 SMNVEV (reference sequence). The CDR3 spans 15 residues. V lost 7 bases, J lost 4 bases, and 8 bases stayed unmatched. CDR3 DNA: TGTGCCAGCATGAGTACTAGCGGGCCATACAATGAGCAGTTCTTC. It codes for CASMSTSGPYNEQFF.

The rearrangement uses TRBV27 and TRBJ1-3; tentative D call: TRBD1 (6 bases). CDR3 size: 14 residues. The V gene lost 5 bases and the J gene lost 6 bases, with 14 bases spanning the gap. CDR1 and CDR2 (germline): MNHEY, SMNVEV (reference sequence). The DNA of the CDR3 is TGTGCCAGCAGTCCGACCGACAGGATAAACACCATATATTTT. It codes for CASSPTDRINTIYF.

A remark on this clone: The germline gene is not matched at one end of the junction; a read error may be the cause. The chain joins TRBV7-7 to TRBJ2-1; perhaps TRBD2 as D (6 bases). In germline, CDR1 is SSHAT, CDR2 FNYEAQ (reference sequence). This CDR3 comprises 16 residues. Written as DNA, the CDR3 is TGTGCTAGCAGCTTATCGCTAGCGACCTCCTACAATGAGCAGTTCTTC. Protein sequence: CASSLSLATSYNEQFF.

The chain employs TRBV14 and TRBJ2-1; 10 bases agree with TRBD2. This CDR3 is 14 amino acids long. The junction had 2 bases not matched to a gene; V was cut back by 6 bases and J by 3 bases. Germline V gives CDR1 SGHDN, CDR2 FVKESK. The CDR3 region has the DNA TGTGCCAGCAGGCTAGCGGGAGACTACAATGAGCAGTTCTTC. As protein: CASRLAGDYNEQFF. Full variable domain (missing parts from reference TRBV14 and TRBJ2-1): EAGVTQFPSHSVIEKGQTVTLRCDPISGHDNLYWYRRVMGKEIKFLLHFVKESKQDESGMPNNRFLAERTGGTYSTLKVQPAELEDSGVYFCASRLAGDYNEQFFGPGTRLTVL.

CDR3 DNA sequence: TGTGCCAGCAGCTTGAGGCGGGACCCCGGGGAGCTGTTTTTT. Its translation is CASSLRRDPGELFF. The chain combines TRBV5-6 with TRBJ2-2; possible D gene TRBD2, 6 bases. Deletions cut 1 base from V and 6 bases from J, with 10 bases between. The V gene's germline CDR1 is SGHDT and CDR2 YYEEEE. The CDR3 spans 14 residues.

This clone was seen a handful of times. The rearrangement links TRBV5-1 to TRBJ2-7, with 8 bases aligning to TRBD1. Per the germline V gene, CDR1 is SGHRS and CDR2 is YFSETQ. V trimming: 4 bases; J trimming: 0 bases; junction bases outside the gene matches: 9. The CDR3 length is 16 residues. The CDR3, as DNA: TGCGCCAGCAGCCCGAACCGACAGGGGACCTCCTACGAGCAGTACTTC. Protein sequence: CASSPNRQGTSYEQYF.

The V gene is TRBV18, the J gene TRBJ1-2; TRBD1 matches at 10 bases. CDR1 and CDR2 (germline): KGHSH, LQKENI. V was clipped by 2 bases and J by 4 bases; unmatched bases: 7. The CDR3 length is 16 residues. This chain's CDR3 is CASSPTARDRGYGYTF. The CDR3 nucleotides read TGTGCCAGCTCACCAACAGCCAGGGACAGGGGCTATGGCTACACCTTC.

The V gene is TRBV11-3, the J gene TRBJ1-1; D is perhaps TRBD1 (5 bases). V dropped 2 bases and J dropped 1 base, with 14 bases sitting between them. This CDR3 has 16 amino acids. The germline gives CDR1 SGHNT, CDR2 YENEEA. The DNA of the CDR3 is TGTGCCAGCAGCTTAAGCCGACAGAACTCGAACACTGAAGCTTTCTTT. Its protein is CASSLSRQNSNTEAFF.

The rearrangement uses TRBV19 and TRBJ1-5; D remains unclear. CDR1 LNHDA and CDR2 SQIVND come from the germline V gene (reference sequence). Trimming pared 6 bases from V and 2 bases from J, leaving 14 bases between. This CDR3 comprises 15 residues. The CDR3 region is CASSPLGSRNQPQHF. As DNA, the CDR3 is TGTGCCAGTAGCCCCCTGGGCAGTCGCAATCAGCCCCAGCATTTT.